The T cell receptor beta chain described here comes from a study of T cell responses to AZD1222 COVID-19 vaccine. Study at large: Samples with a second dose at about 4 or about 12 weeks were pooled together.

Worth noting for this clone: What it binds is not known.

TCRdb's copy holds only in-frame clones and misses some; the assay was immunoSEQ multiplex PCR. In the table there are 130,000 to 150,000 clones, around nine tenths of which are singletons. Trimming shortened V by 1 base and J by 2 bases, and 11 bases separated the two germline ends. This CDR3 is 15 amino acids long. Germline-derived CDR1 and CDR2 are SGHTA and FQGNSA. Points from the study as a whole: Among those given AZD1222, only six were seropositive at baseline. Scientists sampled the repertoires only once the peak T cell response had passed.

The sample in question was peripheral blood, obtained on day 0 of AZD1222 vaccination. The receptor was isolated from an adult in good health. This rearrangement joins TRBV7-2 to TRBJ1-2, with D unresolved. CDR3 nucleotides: TGTGCCAGCAGCTTAGATCAGTCCCTAAACTATGGCTACACCTTC. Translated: CASSLDQSLNYGYTF.